This TCR beta chain was recorded in a study of identical twins. TCRdb ran MiXCR on the 5' RACE reads and lists one entry per CDR3 protein. Of 1.5 million to 2 million distinct CDR3 sequences listed, roughly 35% are singletons. There are 14 residues in the CDR3. Trimming cost V 1 base and J 7 bases; bases outside gene matches: 5. Sequencing input: cord blood. The rearrangement uses TRBV12-3 or TRBV12-4 and TRBJ2-7; 9 positions agree with TRBD2. This TCR was recovered from a newborn girl in good health. In DNA, the CDR3 is TGTGCCAGCAGTTTAGAAGGTAGCGGGAGTGAGCAGTACTTC. It is translated as CASSLEGSGSEQYF.